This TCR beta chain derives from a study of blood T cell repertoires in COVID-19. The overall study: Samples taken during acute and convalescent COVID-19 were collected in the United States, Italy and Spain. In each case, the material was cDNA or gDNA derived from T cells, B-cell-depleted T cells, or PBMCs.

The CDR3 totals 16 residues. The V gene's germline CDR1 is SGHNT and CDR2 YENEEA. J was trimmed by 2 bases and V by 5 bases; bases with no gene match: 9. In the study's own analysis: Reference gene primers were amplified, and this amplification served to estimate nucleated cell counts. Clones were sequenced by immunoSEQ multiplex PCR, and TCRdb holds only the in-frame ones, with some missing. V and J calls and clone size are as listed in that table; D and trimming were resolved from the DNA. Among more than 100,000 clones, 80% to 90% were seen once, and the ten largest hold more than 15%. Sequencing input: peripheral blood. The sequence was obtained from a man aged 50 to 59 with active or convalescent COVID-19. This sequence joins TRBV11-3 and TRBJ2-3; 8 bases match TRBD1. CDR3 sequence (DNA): TGTGCCAGCAGCCTCCGACAGGGGACTTTCACAGATACGCAGTATTTT. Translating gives CASSLRQGTFTDTQYF.